A selection of T cell receptor beta chains follows, all from one sample in a study of blood T cells in healthy people across ages. In TCRdb, the 5' RACE reads were re-called with MiXCR into one record per CDR3 protein. Of hundreds of thousands of distinct CDR3 sequences in the sample, roughly 60% were seen once. Input material: blood. Receptors originate from a man aged 25-45 years in good health. The CDR3 runs from the conserved cysteine through the conserved F or W. Each record gives: clone size, D gene, J gene, V gene, CDR3 DNA, CDR3 protein. The D gene is left open where the match is weak. The listing skips clone size in some rows; elsewhere it reads once, few, many or a size class.

clone_size: .
d_call: TRBD2
j_call: TRBJ2-1
v_call: TRBV20-1
cdr3_nt: TGCAGTGCTCTCGCCTCCAGCGGGAGGTTCTACAATGAGCAGTTCTTC
cdr3_aa: CSALASSGRFYNEQFF

clone_size: .
d_call: TRBD2
j_call: TRBJ2-7
v_call: TRBV30
cdr3_nt: TGTGCCTGGAGCCGGGGTAGCGGGAGGGACTCCTACAATGAGCAGTACTTC
cdr3_aa: CAWSRGSGRDSYNEQYF

clone_size: .
d_call: .
j_call: TRBJ1-6
v_call: TRBV3-1
cdr3_nt: TGTGCCAGCAGCCAGACCAAGGGGGGCGCTAATTCACCCCTCCACTTT
cdr3_aa: CASSQTKGGANSPLHF

clone_size: .
d_call: .
j_call: TRBJ2-7
v_call: TRBV20-1
cdr3_nt: TGCAGTGCTAGGAAAGGGACTTCCTACGAGCAGTACTTC
cdr3_aa: CSARKGTSYEQYF

clone_size: few
d_call: TRBD2
j_call: TRBJ2-7
v_call: TRBV6-2/TRBV6-3
cdr3_nt: TGTGCCAGCCACGACCTAGCGGGGTCCTCCTACGAGCAGTACTTC
cdr3_aa: CASHDLAGSSYEQYF

clone_size: .
d_call: .
j_call: TRBJ2-3
v_call: TRBV6-2/TRBV6-3
cdr3_nt: TGTGCCAGCAGTTACTCGAGAGACTCCGGGGATACGCAGTATTTT
cdr3_aa: CASSYSRDSGDTQYF

clone_size: .
d_call: .
j_call: TRBJ2-7
v_call: TRBV11-2
cdr3_nt: TGTGCCAGCAGCCGAGGACTGGAATACGAGCAGTACTTC
cdr3_aa: CASSRGLEYEQYF

clone_size: .
d_call: .
j_call: TRBJ2-1
v_call: TRBV28
cdr3_nt: TGTGCCACCCAAATCCCAAATAGCGGTGAGCAGTTCTTC
cdr3_aa: CATQIPNSGEQFF

clone_size: .
d_call: .
j_call: TRBJ2-3
v_call: TRBV20-1
cdr3_nt: TGCAGTGCTAGCAGGGTCACCACAGATACGCAGTATTTT
cdr3_aa: CSASRVTTDTQYF

clone_size: few
d_call: TRBD1
j_call: TRBJ2-3
v_call: TRBV29-1
cdr3_nt: TGCAGCGTGGCTATAAGACAGGGGACAGATACGCAGTATTTT
cdr3_aa: CSVAIRQGTDTQYF

clone_size: once
d_call: .
j_call: TRBJ2-2
v_call: TRBV15
cdr3_nt: TGTGCCACCAGCAATTTAGAGGGCGGGGAGCTGTTTTTT
cdr3_aa: CATSNLEGGELFF

clone_size: once
d_call: .
j_call: TRBJ2-1
v_call: TRBV6-1
cdr3_nt: TGTGCCAGCAGCTTATTGACTCTGTCTACCAATGAGCAGTTCTTC
cdr3_aa: CASSLLTLSTNEQFF

clone_size: .
d_call: .
j_call: TRBJ2-1
v_call: TRBV7-2
cdr3_nt: TGTGCCAGCAGCCCTCTCGTCTCTGAGCAGTTCTTC
cdr3_aa: CASSPLVSEQFF

clone_size: .
d_call: .
j_call: TRBJ1-5
v_call: TRBV6-2/TRBV6-3
cdr3_nt: TGTGCTACCCACGTGCCGAATCAGCCCCAGCATTTT
cdr3_aa: CATHVPNQPQHF

clone_size: once
d_call: .
j_call: TRBJ2-7
v_call: TRBV11-2
cdr3_nt: TGTGCCAGCAGCCTAGGCGAAAGGAGCTCCTACGAGCAGTACTTC
cdr3_aa: CASSLGERSSYEQYF

clone_size: many
d_call: .
j_call: TRBJ2-7
v_call: TRBV9
cdr3_nt: TGTGCCAGCAGCTGCCGGAAAGGGACACGACCCTACGAGCAGTACTTC
cdr3_aa: CASSCRKGTRPYEQYF

clone_size: few
d_call: .
j_call: TRBJ1-2
v_call: TRBV28
cdr3_nt: TGTGCCAGCAGCCGGACTGACTTCTATGGCTACACCTTC
cdr3_aa: CASSRTDFYGYTF

clone_size: many
d_call: .
j_call: TRBJ2-6
v_call: TRBV7-2
cdr3_nt: TGTGCCAGCAGCTTAGCGGCAAACTCTGGGGCCAACGTCCTGACTTTC
cdr3_aa: CASSLAANSGANVLTF

clone_size: .
d_call: .
j_call: TRBJ2-1
v_call: TRBV20-1
cdr3_nt: TGCAGCGAGGGGAGTCTAGGTTTCAATGAGCAGTTCTTC
cdr3_aa: CSEGSLGFNEQFF

clone_size: .
d_call: .
j_call: TRBJ1-2
v_call: TRBV6-1
cdr3_nt: TGTGCCAGCACCACAACGTGGGGGGCAGGCTGGGTGGATGGCTACACCTTC
cdr3_aa: CASTTTWGAGWVDGYTF